The clone carrying this TCR beta chain was observed a handful of times. Its target is not known. Amplification of TCR beta CDR3 regions was performed using RNA transcripts as template. RT-PCR in the first round (using the HTBI primer set) targeted the TCR CDR3. TCRdb redid the calling of the multiplex PCR reads with MiXCR, one entry per CDR3 protein. In the table there are roughly 240,000 distinct CDR3 sequences, 24% of which are singletons. CDR3 length: 13 residues. CDR1 and CDR2 (germline): MDHEN, SYDVKM. Trimming took 4 bases from V and 6 from J, leaving 13 bases between them. The data belong to a study of T cells in Graves' hyperthyroidism and ophthalmopathy. Notes on the study in general: The model made its ophthalmopathy prediction, and onset followed a median approximately 6 months later.

The receptor was isolated from a woman aged 40-49 years with Graves' ophthalmopathy. The chain has TRBV28 and TRBJ2-7, with D perhaps being TRBD1 or TRBD2 (5 bases each). The material sequenced was blood. CDR3 in amino acids: CASSSPGRSEQYF. The CDR3 DNA follows: TGTGCCAGCAGTTCTCCGGGGCGTTCCGAGCAGTACTTC.